This section outlines one T cell receptor (beta chain) sequence together with its context. Its antigen is as yet unknown. For sequencing, patients were chosen who had shown expansion of CD8+CD57+ cells by flow cytometry. Patients, without exception, had severe acquired aplastic anemia. Blood was sampled before the patients had received any therapy. Genomic DNA, serving as template, underwent TCR beta VDJ and CDR3 profiling. TCRdb called the reads again in MiXCR, with one record for every CDR3 protein. In the table there are 80,000 to 100,000 distinct CDR3 sequences, about 66% of which are singletons. These data belong to a study of CD8+CD57+ T cells in acquired aplastic anemia. Deletions cut 5 bases from V and 2 bases from J, with 7 bases between. This CDR3 has 13 residues. From germline, CDR1 is LNHDA and CDR2 SQIVND (reference sequence). Study-level findings and limits: There were over 25 CD8+ CDR3 sequences that occurred in both patients and controls. Patients and controls were not found to differ significantly in CD8+ Simpson's diversity.

The sample consisted of sorted CD4+, CD8+, or CD8+CD57+ T cells (not recorded which) from PBMCs. The chain is built from TRBV19 and TRBJ2-1; no firm D call. This receptor was identified in a human donor with aplastic anemia. CDR3 residues: CASSWQPYNEQFF. CDR3 bases: TGTGCCAGTAGTTGGCAGCCCTACAATGAGCAGTTCTTC. The variable domain in full, completed from reference TRBV19 and TRBJ2-1, reads DGGITQSPKYLFRKEGQNVTLSCEQNLNHDAMYWYRQDPGQGLRLIYYSQIVNDFQKGDIAEGYSVSREKKESFPLTVTSAQKNPTAFYLCASSWQPYNEQFFGPGTRLTVL.